Presented here are 6 T cell receptor beta chains from one specimen sequenced in a study of T cell repertoires in cytomegalovirus infection. TCRdb reanalysed the reads using MiXCR and keeps one entry per CDR3 protein. The table records 450,000 to 600,000 distinct CDR3 sequences, about 42% of them present only once. These receptors' targets are unknown. The sample consisted of cultured PBMCs, taken from culture after CMV antigen stimulation. These receptors all stem from a human donor in good health (CMV status not recorded). Some clones in this sample may be carry-over from other donors' samples.

This clonotype appeared a few times. CDR3 DNA: TGTGCCAGCAGTCAGAGGGTTGATAGCGGGAGGGAGCAGTTCTTC. Translated: CASSQRVDSGREQFF. The genes are TRBV6-1 and TRBJ2-1; 10 positions agree with TRBD2. Trimming took 5 bases from V and 10 from J; bases not matched to a gene: 11. The CDR3 loop spans 15 amino acids. CDR1 and CDR2 from the germline V gene are MNHNS and SASEGT.

A few counts support this clonotype. This chain uses TRBV20-1 with TRBJ2-1; D ambiguous. Trimming took off 3 bases at V and 0 bases at J, with 6 bases between the two ends. The CDR3 spans 13 residues. CDR1 is DFQATT and CDR2 is SNEGSKA in the germline V gene (reference sequence). The CDR3 is CSASEDSYNEQFF. The CDR3 DNA is TGCAGTGCTAGCGAGGACTCCTACAATGAGCAGTTCTTC.

V usage is TRBV7-2 and J usage is TRBJ2-1; TRBD2 aligns across 9 bases. Germline CDR1 is SGHTA and CDR2 is FQGNSA. Trimming took 3 bases from V and 9 from J; bases not matched to a gene: 15. The CDR3 covers 17 residues. CDR3 nucleotide sequence: TGTGCCAGCAGCTTTAGGGGGGGCGGCGGGGGGGCGGGTGAGCAGTTCTTC. It encodes CASSFRGGGGGAGEQFF. Together with reference TRBV7-2 and TRBJ2-1, the CDR3 gives the full variable domain: GAGVSQSPSNKVTEKGKDVELRCDPISGHTALYWYRQSLGQGLEFLIYFQGNSAPDKSGLPSDRFSAERTGGSVSTLTIQRTQQEDSAVYLCASSFRGGGGGAGEQFFGPGTRLTVL.

This chain connects TRBV6-8 to TRBJ1-2, with TRBD1 matching 9 bases. The CDR3 contains 15 residues. Germline lookup yields CDR1 MNHGY and CDR2 SAAAGT. V trimming: 6 bases; J trimming: 7 bases; junction bases outside the gene matches: 12. As DNA, the CDR3 is TGTGCCAGCAGATTTTCCGGGACAGGGCCTAGTGGCTACACCTTC. This codes for CASRFSGTGPSGYTF.

This rearrangement joins TRBV2 to TRBJ2-5; D gene uncertain. CDR3 length: 13 amino acids. V was pared by 8 bases and J by 0 bases, with 10 bases between. The V gene's germline CDR1 is SNHLY and CDR2 FYNNEI. CDR3 sequence: CASLDVYQETQYF. CDR3 sequence (DNA): TGTGCCAGCCTGGATGTGTACCAAGAGACCCAGTACTTC.

The rearrangement uses TRBV20-1 and TRBJ1-5; no clear D gene. Germline V CDR1 and CDR2: DFQATT, SNEGSKA (reference sequence). CDR3 length: 13 residues. V gave up 6 bases and J gave up 1 base, with 10 bases separating them. In DNA form, the CDR3 reads TGCAGTGCGCGAACCGACAGCAATCAGCCCCAGCATTTT. Translating gives CSARTDSNQPQHF.